This T cell receptor (beta chain) was documented in a study of early T cells in non-severe SARS-CoV-2 infection. Study-wide results and caveats: VDJdb matching, biased toward anti-spike CD8 responses, missed private and CD4 specificities.

As part of library construction, unique molecular identifiers were attached to individual cDNA molecules. Using its own MiXCR run on the 5' RACE reads, TCRdb lists one record per CDR3 protein. The sample includes more than 45,000 distinct CDR3 sequences, roughly 5.9% of them seen just once. With respect to this clonotype: Its antigen is as yet unknown.

Germline CDR1 reads SQVTM; CDR2 reads ANQGSEA. This CDR3 contains 12 residues. V lost 7 bases and J lost 4, with 10 bases in between. Sample: whole blood. This chain uses TRBV29-1 with TRBJ1-4; D unresolved. The receptor was isolated from an adult who was a healthcare worker with PCR-confirmed SARS-CoV-2 infection or an uninfected control (not recorded which). The CDR3 DNA reads TGCAGCGCCTCACAGATTAATGAAAAACTGTTTTTT. Amino acid sequence: CSASQINEKLFF.